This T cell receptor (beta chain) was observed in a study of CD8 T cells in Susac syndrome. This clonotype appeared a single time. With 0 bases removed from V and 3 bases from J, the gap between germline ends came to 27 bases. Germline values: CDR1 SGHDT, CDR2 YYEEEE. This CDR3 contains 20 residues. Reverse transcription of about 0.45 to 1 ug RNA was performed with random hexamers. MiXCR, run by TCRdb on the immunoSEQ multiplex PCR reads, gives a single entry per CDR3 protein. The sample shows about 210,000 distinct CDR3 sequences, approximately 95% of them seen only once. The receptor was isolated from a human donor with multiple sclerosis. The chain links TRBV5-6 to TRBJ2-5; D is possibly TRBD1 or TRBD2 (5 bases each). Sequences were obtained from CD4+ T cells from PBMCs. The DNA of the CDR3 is TGTGCCAGCAGCTTGGAGAGAGGGACCCCGAGTGCAGTGGGCAAAGAGACCCAGTACTTC. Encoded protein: CASSLERGTPSAVGKETQYF.